This T cell receptor beta chain was identified during a study of blood T cells in healthy people across ages (dated by TCRdb to the mid-2010s). About the study as a whole: In model experiments, template switching captured roughly one uniquely barcoded TCR beta cDNA molecule for every two T cells. Two additional independent replicas of 1 million unique cDNA reads from the same blood draw were analyzed for two donors (one aged 18 to 29 and one aged 80 or older). Using deep sequencing normalized with unique cDNA molecular identifiers, the study measured how TCR beta repertoire diversity changes with age. To avoid experimental bias, donors of different ages were spread randomly across the sequencing lanes. Four age groups were formed from the donors: young (average about 17 years), middle-aged (just under 40), aged (roughly 58) and long-lived (less than 85).

Systemically healthy Caucasian individuals from Russia, approximately 39 in total and aged roughly 6 to 95 years, were included as donors. Each donor gave approximately 10 milliliters of peripheral blood, collected into EDTA-treated Vacutainer tubes. Ficoll-Paque density-gradient centrifugation was used to isolate PBMCs, with at least 6.5 million per sample. Total RNA, at least 6 micrograms per sample, was extracted from PBMCs with Trizol reagent. The percentages of naive CD45RAhigh/CD27high T cells were determined by flow cytometry on a PBMC aliquot from every donor. Library preparation employed 5' RACE. Reads for this sample came from an Illumina HiSeq 2500. A second PCR of about 7 to 12 cycles was run with a J-beta primer mix and a sample-barcoded 5' primer. Each TCR beta cDNA molecule received a unique molecular identifier from a template-switch 5' adaptor carrying 12 random nucleotides. Each sample yielded at least 3 million CDR3-containing paired-end reads. The Mint cDNA synthesis kit, primed by a TRBC-specific oligonucleotide, was used to synthesize first-strand cDNA from all RNA. After uracil-DNA glycosylase treatment, a first 18-cycle PCR used universal primers M1SS and BC2_uni_R on all cDNA. Turning to the authors' computational methods: For normalization, 1 million high-quality reads, each with a distinct molecular identifier, were randomly selected from each sample. Reads with shared molecular identifiers were discarded instead of being binned into consensus sequences. MiTCR, set to a Q25 quality threshold and the strictest error-elimination algorithm, was used for CDR3 identification, clonotype clustering and error correction. A nonparametric unseen species model with Euler transformation was used to estimate a lower bound on total TCR beta diversity. TCRdb reran the public reads through fastp at Q25 and MiXCR, keeping productive beta chains. Identical CDR3 protein sequences are pooled into one entry, listed with their most common genes and DNA. The V and J calls were not made by the authors but by TCRdb's processing. The sample table holds about 780,000 distinct CDR3 sequences, of which about 42% were seen once. The top ten hold approximately 18% of the sample.

Findings and caveats that apply to the study as a whole: A strong correlation was found between observed TCR beta diversity and the percentage of naive T cells measured by flow cytometry. Compared with the aged group, more naive CD4+ T cells, fewer expanded clones and increased TCR diversity were shown by the long-lived group, suggesting age selection. Conclusive comparison of naive and antigen-experienced compartments was prevented by the profiling of bulk unsorted PBMCs. Because donor CMV infection status was unknown, age-related changes in expanded clonotypes were potentially confounded. As age increased, observed TCR beta diversity per million T cells dropped in a roughly linear way, and a significant reduction was already evident by age 40. Total diversity estimates from one million sequenced T cells were considered lower bounds and underestimates.

Per the germline V gene, MNHNS is the CDR1 and SASEGT is the CDR2. V is cut back by 4 bases and J by 0 bases, with 1 base in the junction unmatched. The CDR3 runs 15 amino acids, cysteine and phenylalanine included. Of all the DNA, just the CDR3 is kept, 45 bases in frame from base 1. Notes on this clonotype: Its antigen remains unidentified. It has no much larger one-base neighbor in the sample; base qualities were not kept.

The specimen sequenced was blood. The sequence joins TRBV6-1 to TRBJ2-5, with 11 bases in between that match TRBD2. The TCR was taken from a man at least 80 years old in good health. This receptor carries the CDR3 CASSVGLADQETQYF. In nucleotides, the sequence is TGTGCCAGCAGTGTGGGACTAGCGGACCAAGAGACCCAGTACTTC.